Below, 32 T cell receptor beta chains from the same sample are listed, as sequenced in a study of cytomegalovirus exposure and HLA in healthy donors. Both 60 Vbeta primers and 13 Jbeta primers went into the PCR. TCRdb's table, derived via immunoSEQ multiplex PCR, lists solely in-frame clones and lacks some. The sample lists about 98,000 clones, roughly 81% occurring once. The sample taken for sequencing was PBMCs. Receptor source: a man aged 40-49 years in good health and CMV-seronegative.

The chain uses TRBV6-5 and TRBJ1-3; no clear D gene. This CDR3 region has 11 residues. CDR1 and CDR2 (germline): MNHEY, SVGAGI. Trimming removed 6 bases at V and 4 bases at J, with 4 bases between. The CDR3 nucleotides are TGTGCCAGCAGACAGGGAAACACCATATATTTT. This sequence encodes CASRQGNTIYF.

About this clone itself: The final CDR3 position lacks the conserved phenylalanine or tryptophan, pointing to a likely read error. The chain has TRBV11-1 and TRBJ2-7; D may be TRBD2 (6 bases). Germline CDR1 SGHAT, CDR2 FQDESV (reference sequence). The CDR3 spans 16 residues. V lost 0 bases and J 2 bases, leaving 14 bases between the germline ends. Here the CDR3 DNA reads TGTGCCAGCAGCTTAGCGAGGACTAACCCCACCTACGAGCAGTACCTC. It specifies CASSLARTNPTYEQYL.

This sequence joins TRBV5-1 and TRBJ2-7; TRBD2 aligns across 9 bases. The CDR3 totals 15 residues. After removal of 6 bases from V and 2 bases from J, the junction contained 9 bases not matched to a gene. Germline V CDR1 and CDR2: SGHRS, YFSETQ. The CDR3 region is CASNSQGGGAYEQYF. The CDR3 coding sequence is TGCGCCAGCAACTCTCAGGGCGGGGGGGCCTACGAGCAGTACTTC.

The CDR3 loop reads CASSQLRGGEGYTF. The CDR3 DNA reads as TGCGCCAGCAGCCAACTCAGGGGCGGTGAGGGCTACACCTTC. The genes are TRBV4-3 and TRBJ1-2; a weak D match, TRBD1 (6 bases). The CDR3 length is 14 residues. Trimming shortened V by 2 bases and J by 8 bases, and 15 bases separated the two germline ends. Germline loops: CDR1 LGHNA, CDR2 YSLEER.

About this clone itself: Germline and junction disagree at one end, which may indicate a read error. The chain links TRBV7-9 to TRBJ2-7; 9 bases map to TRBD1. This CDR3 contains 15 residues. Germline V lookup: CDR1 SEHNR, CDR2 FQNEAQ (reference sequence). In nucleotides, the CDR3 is TGTTCCAGCAGCTTAACGGGACAGGGCTTTTACGAGCAGTACTTC. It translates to CSSSLTGQGFYEQYF.

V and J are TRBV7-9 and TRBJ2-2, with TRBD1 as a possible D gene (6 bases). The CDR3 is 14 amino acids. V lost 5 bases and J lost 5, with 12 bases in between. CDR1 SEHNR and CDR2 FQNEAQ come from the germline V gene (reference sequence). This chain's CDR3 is CASSNRVVTGELFF. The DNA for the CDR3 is TGTGCCAGCAGCAACAGGGTTGTGACCGGGGAGCTGTTTTTT.

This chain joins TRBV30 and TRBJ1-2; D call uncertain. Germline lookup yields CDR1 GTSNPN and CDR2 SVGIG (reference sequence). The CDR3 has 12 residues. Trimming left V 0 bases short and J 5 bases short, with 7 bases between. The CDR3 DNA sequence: TGTGCCTGGAGTGTTATTCCGTATGGCTACACCTTC. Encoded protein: CAWSVIPYGYTF.

The CDR3 bases are TGTGCCAGCAGCTTAAAGGGGACAGCTGAAGCTTTCTTT. This encodes CASSLKGTAEAFF. V usage is TRBV7-3 and J usage is TRBJ1-1; TRBD1 matches at 7 bases. Germline V gives CDR1 SGHTA, CDR2 FQGTGA. The V segment lost 1 base and the J segment 6 bases; nucleotides outside the gene matches: 2. This CDR3 comprises 13 residues.

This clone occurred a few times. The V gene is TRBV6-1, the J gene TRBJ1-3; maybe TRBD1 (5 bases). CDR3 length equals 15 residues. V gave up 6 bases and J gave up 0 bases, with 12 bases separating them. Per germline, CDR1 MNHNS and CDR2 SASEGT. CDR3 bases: TGTGCCAGCAGAGCCAGACAGATCTCTGGAAACACCATATATTTT. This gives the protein CASRARQISGNTIYF.

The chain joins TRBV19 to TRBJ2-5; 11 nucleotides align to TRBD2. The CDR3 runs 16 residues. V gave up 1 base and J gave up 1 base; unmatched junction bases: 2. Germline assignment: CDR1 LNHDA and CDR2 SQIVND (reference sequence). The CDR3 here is CASSIGTSGFQETQYF. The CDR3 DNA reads TGTGCCAGTAGTATAGGGACTAGCGGGTTCCAAGAGACCCAGTACTTC.

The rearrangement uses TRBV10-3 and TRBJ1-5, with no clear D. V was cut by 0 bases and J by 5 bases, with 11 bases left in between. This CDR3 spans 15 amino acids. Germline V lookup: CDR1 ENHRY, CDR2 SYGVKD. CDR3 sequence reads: CAISESTGYDQPQHF. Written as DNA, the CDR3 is TGTGCCATCAGTGAGTCGACGGGGTACGATCAGCCCCAGCATTTT.

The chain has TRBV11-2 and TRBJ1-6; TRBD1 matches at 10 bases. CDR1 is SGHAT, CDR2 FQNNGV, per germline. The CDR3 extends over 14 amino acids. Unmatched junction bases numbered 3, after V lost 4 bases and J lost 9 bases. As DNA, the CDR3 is TGTGCCAGCAGCTGGGGACAGGGGAGTTCACCCCTCCACTTT. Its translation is CASSWGQGSSPLHF.

The CDR3 reads CASSFLGGYTF. CDR3 nucleotide sequence: TGCGCCAGCAGCTTCCTCGGTGGCTACACCTTC. The V and J genes are TRBV5-1 and TRBJ1-2, with D unresolved. The CDR3 is 11 residues long. V was shortened by 2 bases and J by 7 bases, with 6 bases between the two germline ends. Germline V gene lookup returns CDR1 SGHRS and CDR2 YFSETQ.

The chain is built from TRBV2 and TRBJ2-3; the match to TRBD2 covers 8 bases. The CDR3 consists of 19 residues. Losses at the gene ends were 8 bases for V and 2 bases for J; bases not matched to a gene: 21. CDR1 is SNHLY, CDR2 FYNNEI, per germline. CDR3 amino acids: CASGVNRLAIAGHTDTQYF. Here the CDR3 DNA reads TGTGCCAGCGGTGTCAATCGACTCGCGATAGCGGGGCACACAGATACGCAGTATTTT.

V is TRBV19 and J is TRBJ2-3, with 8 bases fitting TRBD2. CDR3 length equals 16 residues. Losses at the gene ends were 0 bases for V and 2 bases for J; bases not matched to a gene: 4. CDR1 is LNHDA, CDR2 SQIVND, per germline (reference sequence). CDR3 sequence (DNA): TGTGCCAGTAGTATAGATTCGGGGGGGCTCACAGATACGCAGTATTTT. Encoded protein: CASSIDSGGLTDTQYF. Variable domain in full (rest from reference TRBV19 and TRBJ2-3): DGGITQSPKYLFRKEGQNVTLSCEQNLNHDAMYWYRQDPGQGLRLIYYSQIVNDFQKGDIAEGYSVSREKKESFPLTVTSAQKNPTAFYLCASSIDSGGLTDTQYFGPGTRLTVL.

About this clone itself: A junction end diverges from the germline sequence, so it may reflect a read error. The CDR3 is CASSLIKGKASEKLVF. The DNA of the CDR3 is TGTGCCAGCAGCCTTATCAAGGGGAAAGCCAGTGAAAAACTGGTTTTT. The chain joins TRBV27 to TRBJ1-4; the D gene is possibly TRBD1 (5 bases). Germline V gene lookup returns CDR1 MNHEY and CDR2 SMNVEV (reference sequence). The CDR3 is made up of 16 amino acids.

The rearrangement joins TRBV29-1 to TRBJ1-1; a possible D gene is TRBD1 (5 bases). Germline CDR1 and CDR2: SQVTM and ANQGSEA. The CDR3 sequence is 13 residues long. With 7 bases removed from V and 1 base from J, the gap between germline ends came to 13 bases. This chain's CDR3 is CSAIPGKNTEAFF. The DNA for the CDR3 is TGCAGCGCCATCCCAGGGAAGAACACTGAAGCTTTCTTT.

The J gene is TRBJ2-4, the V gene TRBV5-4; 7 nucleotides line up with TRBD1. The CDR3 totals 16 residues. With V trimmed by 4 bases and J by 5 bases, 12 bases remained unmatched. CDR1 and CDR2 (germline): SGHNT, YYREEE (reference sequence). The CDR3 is CASSTLGGAKENIQYF. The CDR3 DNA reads TGTGCCAGCAGCACCCTAGGGGGCGCAAAAGAAAACATTCAGTACTTC.

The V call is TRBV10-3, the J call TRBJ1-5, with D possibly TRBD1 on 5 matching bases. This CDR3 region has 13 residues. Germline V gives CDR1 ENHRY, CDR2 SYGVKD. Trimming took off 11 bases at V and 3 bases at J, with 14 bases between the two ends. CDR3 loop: CAAGDSTNQPQHF. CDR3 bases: TGTGCCGCGGGAGACAGCACCAATCAGCCCCAGCATTTT.

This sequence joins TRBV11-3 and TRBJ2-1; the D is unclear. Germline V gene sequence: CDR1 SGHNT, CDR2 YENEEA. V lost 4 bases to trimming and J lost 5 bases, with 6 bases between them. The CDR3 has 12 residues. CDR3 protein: CASSSLNNEQFF. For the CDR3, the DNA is TGTGCCAGCAGCTCCTTAAACAATGAGCAGTTCTTC.

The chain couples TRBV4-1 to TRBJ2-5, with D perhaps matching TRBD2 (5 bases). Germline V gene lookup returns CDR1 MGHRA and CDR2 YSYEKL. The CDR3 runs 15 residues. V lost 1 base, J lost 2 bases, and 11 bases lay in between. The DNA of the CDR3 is TGCGCCAGCAGCCAAGGAGGGCGGACGCAAGAGACCCAGTACTTC. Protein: CASSQGGRTQETQYF.

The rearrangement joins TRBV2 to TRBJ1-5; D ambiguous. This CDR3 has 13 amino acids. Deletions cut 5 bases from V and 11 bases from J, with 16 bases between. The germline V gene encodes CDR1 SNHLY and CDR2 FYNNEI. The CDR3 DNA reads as TGTGCCAGCAGTTTCTGGCTGGGCCAAGCCCAGCATTTT. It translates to CASSFWLGQAQHF.

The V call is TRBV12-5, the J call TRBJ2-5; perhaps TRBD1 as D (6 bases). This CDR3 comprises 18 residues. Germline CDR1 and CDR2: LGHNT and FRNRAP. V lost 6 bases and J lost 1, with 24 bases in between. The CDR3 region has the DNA TGTGCTAGTGGCCTTGGGCATGCCACAGGGCGTCTCCAAGAGACCCAGTACTTC. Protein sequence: CASGLGHATGRLQETQYF.

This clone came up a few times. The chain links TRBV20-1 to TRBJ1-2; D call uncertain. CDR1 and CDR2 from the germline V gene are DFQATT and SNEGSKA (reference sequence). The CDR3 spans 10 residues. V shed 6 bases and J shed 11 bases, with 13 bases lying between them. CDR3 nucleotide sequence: TGCAGTGCCCCGTCTAGACTTTACACCTTC. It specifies CSAPSRLYTF.

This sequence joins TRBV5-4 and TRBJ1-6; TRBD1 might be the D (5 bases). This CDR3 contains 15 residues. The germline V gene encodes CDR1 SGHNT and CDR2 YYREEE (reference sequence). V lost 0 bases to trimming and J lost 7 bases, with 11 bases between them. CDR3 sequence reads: CASSLAGGKNSPLHF. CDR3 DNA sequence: TGTGCCAGCAGCTTGGCTGGGGGGAAAAATTCACCCCTCCACTTT.

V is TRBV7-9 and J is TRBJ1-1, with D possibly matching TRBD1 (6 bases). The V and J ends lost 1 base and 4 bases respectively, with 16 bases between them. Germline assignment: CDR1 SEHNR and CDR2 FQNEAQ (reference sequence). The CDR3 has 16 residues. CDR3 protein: CASSLGGPLAVTEAFF. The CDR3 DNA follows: TGTGCCAGCAGCTTAGGGGGGCCACTTGCTGTCACTGAAGCTTTCTTT.

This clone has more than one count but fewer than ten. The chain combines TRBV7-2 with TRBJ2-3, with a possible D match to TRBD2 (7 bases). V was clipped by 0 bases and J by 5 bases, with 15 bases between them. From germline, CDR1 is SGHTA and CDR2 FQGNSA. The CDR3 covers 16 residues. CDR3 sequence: CASSLASGRGEDTQYF. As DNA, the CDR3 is TGTGCCAGCAGCTTAGCATCGGGGAGGGGGGAAGATACGCAGTATTTT.

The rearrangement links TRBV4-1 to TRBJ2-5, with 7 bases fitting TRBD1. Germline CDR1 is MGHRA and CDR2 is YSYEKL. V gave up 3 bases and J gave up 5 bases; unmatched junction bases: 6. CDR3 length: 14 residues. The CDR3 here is CASSQAHRGETQYF. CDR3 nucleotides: TGCGCCAGCAGCCAGGCGCACAGGGGCGAGACCCAGTACTTC.

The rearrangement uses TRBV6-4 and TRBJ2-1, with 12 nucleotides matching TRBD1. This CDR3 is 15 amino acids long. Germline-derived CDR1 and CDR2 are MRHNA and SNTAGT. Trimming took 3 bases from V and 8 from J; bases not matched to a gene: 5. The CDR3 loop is CASSETGTGGDEQFF. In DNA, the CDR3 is TGTGCCAGCAGTGAGACCGGGACAGGGGGCGATGAGCAGTTCTTC.

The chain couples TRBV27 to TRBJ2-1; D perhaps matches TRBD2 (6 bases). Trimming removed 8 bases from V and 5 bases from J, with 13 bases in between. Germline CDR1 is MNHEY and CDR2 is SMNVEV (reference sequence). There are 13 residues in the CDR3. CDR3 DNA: TGTGCCAGCCGTGGAGGGGTCAACAATGAGCAGTTCTTC. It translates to CASRGGVNNEQFF.

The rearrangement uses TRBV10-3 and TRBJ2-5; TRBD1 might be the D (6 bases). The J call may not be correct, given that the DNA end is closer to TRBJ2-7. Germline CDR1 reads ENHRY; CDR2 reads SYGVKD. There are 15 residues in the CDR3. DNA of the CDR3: TGTGCCATCAGTGATCCAACAGGGACCTCCTACGAGCAGTACTTC. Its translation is CAISDPTGTSYEQYF.

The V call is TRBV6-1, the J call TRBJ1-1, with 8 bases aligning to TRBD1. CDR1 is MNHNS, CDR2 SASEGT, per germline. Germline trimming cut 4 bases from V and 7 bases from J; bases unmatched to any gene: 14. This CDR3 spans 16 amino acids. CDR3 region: CASSARQGMGLGEAFF. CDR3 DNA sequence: TGTGCCAGCAGTGCCCGACAGGGGATGGGATTGGGTGAAGCTTTCTTT.